This is a list of T cell receptor beta chains from one sample in a study of blood T cell repertoires in COVID-19. The table came from immunoSEQ multiplex PCR; TCRdb's copy has only in-frame clones and leaves some out. The profile shows about 250,000 clones, more than 85% of them singletons. Specimen: peripheral blood. Receptor source: a man in his thirties or forties with acute or convalescent COVID-19. Each CDR3 is given with its conserved first and last residue. D genes are given only for firm matches. Not every row has a clone size; where given, it reads once, few, many or a size class.

>TRBJ2-7|.|TRBV5-5|TRBD2
CASSLRGRRDEQYF
TGTGCCAGCAGCTTGCGCGGGAGGAGGGACGAGCAGTACTTC
>TRBJ1-6|.|TRBV5-1|TRBD1
CASSGGQNNSPLHF
TGCGCCAGCAGCGGGGGACAGAATAATTCACCCCTCCACTTT
>TRBJ2-3|.|TRBV5-1|TRBD1
CASSLRTGGTDTQYF
TGCGCCAGCAGCTTGAGGACAGGGGGCACCGATACGCAGTATTTT
>TRBJ1-5|.|TRBV2|.
CASRPEAGVGQPQHF
TGTGCCAGCAGGCCAGAAGCAGGGGTCGGTCAGCCCCAGCATTTT
>TRBJ2-7|.|TRBV24-1|TRBD2
CATRVQTSGDYEQYF
TGTGCCACCAGAGTCCAAACTAGCGGAGATTACGAGCAGTACTTC
>TRBJ2-7|.|TRBV27|TRBD1
CASNPRDRVYEQYF
TGTGCCAGCAACCCTCGGGACAGGGTGTACGAGCAGTACTTC
>TRBJ2-3|.|TRBV30|TRBD2
CAWGGLSTDTQYF
TGTGCCTGGGGGGGACTAAGCACAGATACGCAGTATTTT
>TRBJ2-1|.|TRBV5-6|TRBD2
CASSEGLAVYNEQFF
TGTGCCAGCAGCGAGGGACTAGCGGTGTACAATGAGCAGTTCTTC
>TRBJ1-2|.|TRBV19|TRBD1
CASSPRDRGYTF
TGTGCCAGTAGTCCTCGGGACAGAGGCTACACCTTC
>TRBJ1-2|.|TRBV6-5|TRBD1
CASSYYRGLYGYTF
TGTGCCAGCAGTTACTACAGGGGGCTCTATGGCTACACCTTC
>TRBJ2-1|.|TRBV5-1|.
CASSLVGAGDLNEQFF
TGCGCCAGCAGCTTAGTGGGGGCAGGGGATTTGAATGAGCAGTTCTTC
>TRBJ1-1|.|TRBV6-5|.
CASSPLQGLNTEAFF
TGTGCCAGCAGCCCCTTACAGGGCTTGAACACTGAAGCTTTCTTT
>TRBJ1-5|.|TRBV2|TRBD1
CASSDPGQGARSNQPQHF
TGTGCCAGCAGCGACCCGGGACAGGGGGCGCGGAGCAATCAGCCCCAGCATTTT
>TRBJ2-7|.|TRBV7-2|.
CASSLSQVQYF
TGTGCCAGCAGCTTATCACAGGTCCAGTACTTC
>TRBJ2-5|.|TRBV7-2|.
CASSLYQETQYF
TGTGCCAGCAGCTTATACCAGGAGACCCAGTACTTC
>TRBJ1-1|.|TRBV5-6|.
CASSQGRWNTEAFF
TGTGCCAGCAGCCAGGGCCGCTGGAACACTGAAGCTTTCTTT
>TRBJ2-1|once|TRBV4-1|TRBD2
CASGGTSGRADAEQFF
TGCGCCAGCGGCGGGACTAGCGGGAGGGCCGATGCTGAGCAGTTCTTC
>TRBJ1-3|once|TRBV6-1|.
CASSQQQGWNTIYF
TGTGCCAGCAGCCAACAACAGGGCTGGAACACCATATATTTT
>TRBJ2-2|.|TRBV29-1|TRBD1
CSVVSLRGRGTGELFF
TGCAGCGTTGTGTCCTTGAGGGGGCGAGGCACCGGGGAGCTGTTTTTT
>TRBJ1-3|once|TRBV10-3|.
CAISVRTGNTIYF
TGTGCCATCAGTGTACGCACAGGAAACACCATATATTTT
>TRBJ2-7|.|TRBV5-1|TRBD1
CASRREDRDIYEQYF
TGCGCCAGCAGGAGAGAAGACAGGGACATCTACGAGCAGTACTTC
>TRBJ2-1|.|TRBV29-1|.
CSVRERPHRNEQFF
TGCAGCGTCCGGGAAAGGCCCCATCGCAATGAGCAGTTCTTC
>TRBJ2-2|.|TRBV5-1|.
CASSLSLVGNTGELFF
TGCGCCAGCAGCTTGAGTCTAGTTGGGAACACCGGGGAGCTGTTTTTT
>TRBJ1-2|.|TRBV10-3|TRBD1
CAISGPRDRDYGYTF
TGTGCCATCAGTGGTCCCCGGGACAGGGACTATGGCTACACCTTC
>TRBJ2-1|.|TRBV7-3|TRBD2
CASSLNAGAYNEQFF
TGTGCCAGCAGCTTAAATGCGGGGGCCTACAATGAGCAGTTCTTC
>TRBJ1-2|.|TRBV28|.
CASSRPQGNYGYTF
TGTGCCAGCAGCCGGCCCCAGGGTAACTATGGCTACACCTTC
>TRBJ2-3|.|TRBV9|TRBD2
CASSVTSGGTDTQYF
TGTGCCAGCAGCGTAACTAGCGGGGGAACAGATACGCAGTATTTT
>TRBJ2-3|.|TRBV7-3|.
CASSLLPGVTDTQYF
TGTGCCAGCAGCTTACTGCCGGGGGTCACAGATACGCAGTATTTT
>TRBJ2-7|.|TRBV19|TRBD1
CASSIGLRDRFYEQYF
TGTGCCAGTAGTATAGGGCTCCGGGACAGGTTCTACGAGCAGTACTTC
>TRBJ1-2|.|TRBV19|TRBD1
CASSGPDRGQHLRYGYTF
TGTGCCAGTAGTGGACCAGACAGGGGGCAACACCTGAGGTATGGCTACACCTTC
>TRBJ2-7|.|TRBV2|TRBD1
CASIRDRGRYEQYF
TGTGCCAGCATCCGGGACAGGGGTCGCTACGAGCAGTACTTC
>TRBJ1-3|.|TRBV9|.
CASSRGGGSGNTIYF
TGTGCCAGCAGCCGGGGAGGGGGCTCTGGAAACACCATATATTTT
>TRBJ2-2|.|TRBV28|TRBD2
CASRPTSADTGELFF
TGTGCCAGCAGGCCGACTAGCGCTGACACCGGGGAGCTGTTTTTT
>TRBJ2-4|.|TRBV6-1|.
CASSEAQGLGAKNIQYF
TGTGCCAGCAGTGAAGCGCAGGGTTTGGGTGCCAAAAACATTCAGTACTTC
>TRBJ2-7|.|TRBV7-3|.
CASSPGTFPYEQYF
TGTGCCAGCAGCCCCGGGACATTTCCCTACGAGCAGTACTTC
>TRBJ1-1|.|TRBV9|.
CASSAGLARDTEAFF
TGTGCCAGCAGCGCGGGACTCGCGCGGGACACTGAAGCTTTCTTT
>TRBJ1-4|.|TRBV4-1|.
CASSQDLVRGRAVTEKLFF
TGCGCCAGCAGCCAAGACTTAGTGCGGGGTCGCGCGGTTACTGAAAAACTGTTTTTT
>TRBJ2-1|once|TRBV11-2|.
CASSTEPGNEQFF
TGTGCCAGCAGCACCGAGCCCGGCAATGAGCAGTTCTTC
>TRBJ2-3|.|TRBV7-3|.
CASKPGQSTDTQYF
TGTGCCAGCAAGCCCGGACAGAGCACAGATACGCAGTATTTT
>TRBJ1-1|once|TRBV30|TRBD1
CAWDRGLLTEAFF
TGTGCCTGGGACAGGGGGCTTCTCACTGAAGCTTTCTTT
>TRBJ2-7|.|TRBV28|.
CASSLRAGSPGLYEQYF
TGTGCCAGCAGTTTAAGGGCGGGGTCCCCTGGACTCTACGAGCAGTACTTC
>TRBJ1-1|once|TRBV3-1/TRBV3-2|.
CASSPLRENTEAFF
TGTGCCAGCAGCCCGTTACGGGAGAACACTGAAGCTTTCTTT
>TRBJ2-5|.|TRBV10-3|.
CAISEAYATGETQYF
TGTGCCATCAGTGAGGCTTACGCCACGGGGGAGACCCAGTACTTC
>TRBJ2-1|once|TRBV7-9|.
CASSLGPRGGEQFF
TGTGCCAGCAGCTTAGGTCCCAGGGGCGGTGAGCAGTTCTTC
>TRBJ1-1|.|TRBV27|.
CASSPRGAGAAFF
TGTGCCAGCAGTCCCCGGGGGGCGGGGGCAGCTTTCTTT
>TRBJ2-1|once|TRBV9|.
CASSVAHRNNEQFF
TGTGCCAGCAGCGTAGCTCACAGGAACAATGAGCAGTTCTTC
>TRBJ1-2|once|TRBV13|TRBD1
CASSLRGLGGYTF
TGTGCCAGCAGCCTCAGGGGGCTGGGGGGCTACACCTTC
>TRBJ2-3|few|TRBV14|TRBD2
CASSQRASGRFEDTQYF
TGTGCCAGCAGCCAAAGGGCTAGCGGGAGGTTCGAGGATACGCAGTATTTT
>TRBJ2-5|.|TRBV29-1|TRBD1
CSVHLTGGGGETQYF
TGCAGCGTCCATCTGACAGGGGGTGGAGGGGAGACCCAGTACTTC
>TRBJ1-1|once|TRBV29-1|.
CSVGLTNTEAFF
TGCAGCGTCGGACTGACGAACACTGAAGCTTTCTTT
>TRBJ1-5|.|TRBV4-1|.
CASSLYGLFNQPQHF
TGCGCCAGCAGCCTATATGGGCTTTTCAATCAGCCCCAGCATTTT
>TRBJ2-1|once|TRBV6-5|.
CASKIDRSSYNEQFF
TGTGCCAGCAAGATAGACAGGAGCTCCTACAATGAGCAGTTCTTC
>TRBJ2-1|.|TRBV10-3|TRBD2
CAIRGVAGLEGNEQFF
TGTGCCATCAGGGGGGTAGCGGGACTGGAGGGGAATGAGCAGTTCTTC
>TRBJ1-1|once|TRBV2|.
CASSAGGNTEAFF
TGTGCCAGCAGTGCCGGGGGGAACACTGAAGCTTTCTTT